This T cell receptor (beta chain) was identified in a study of early T cells in non-severe SARS-CoV-2 infection. Study as a whole: Bulk RNA isolated from unsorted whole blood underwent sequencing; chains were not paired. General study findings and limits: VDJdb matches were skewed toward anti-spike CD8 T cell responses.

Molecules of cDNA were individually given unique molecular identifiers that were attached to them. TCRdb analysed the 5' RACE reads with MiXCR anew, one entry per CDR3 protein. The sample contains nearly 60,000 distinct CDR3 sequences, about 13% of which appear only once. In the case of this clonotype: Its antigen is currently unknown.

Trimming cost V 5 bases and J 5 bases; bases outside gene matches: 11. The CDR3 consists of 16 residues. In germline, CDR1 is LNHDA, CDR2 SQIVND (reference sequence). This clonotype originated in an adult who was a healthcare worker with PCR-confirmed SARS-CoV-2 infection or an uninfected control (not recorded which). The sample taken for sequencing was whole blood. This chain links TRBV19 with TRBJ1-5; TRBD1 matches 8 bases. CDR3 sequence reads: CASSPWTGQKDQPQHF. The DNA of the CDR3 is TGTGCCAGTAGTCCCTGGACAGGGCAGAAAGATCAGCCCCAGCATTTT. Together with reference TRBV19 and TRBJ1-5, the CDR3 gives the full variable domain: DGGITQSPKYLFRKEGQNVTLSCEQNLNHDAMYWYRQDPGQGLRLIYYSQIVNDFQKGDIAEGYSVSREKKESFPLTVTSAQKNPTAFYLCASSPWTGQKDQPQHFGDGTRLSIL.